The 5 T cell receptor beta chains given below trace back to one sample, sequenced in a study of cytomegalovirus exposure and HLA in healthy donors. PCR used 60 Vbeta primers and 13 Jbeta primers. TCRdb keeps only in-frame clones here, not all; method: immunoSEQ multiplex PCR. The sample has 150,000 to 200,000 clones; approximately 81% are singletons. The sequencing input was PBMCs. Receptors were obtained from a man aged 45-65 years in good health and CMV-seropositive.

This chain links TRBV5-6 with TRBJ1-2; TRBD1 might be the D (5 bases). The V gene lost 1 base and the J gene lost 7 bases, with 20 bases spanning the gap. Germline V gives CDR1 SGHDT, CDR2 YYEEEE. The CDR3 is 16 residues long. As DNA, the CDR3 is TGTGCCAGCAGCTTGTTACCCCCGGGGGAAGGGCCTGGCTACACCTTC. Encoded protein: CASSLLPPGEGPGYTF. The variable domain in full, with the rest retrieved from reference TRBV5-6 and TRBJ1-2, is DAGVTQSPTHLIKTRGQQVTLRCSPKSGHDTVSWYQQALGQGPQFIFQYYEEEERQRGNFPDRFSGHQFPNYSSELNVNALLLGDSALYLCASSLLPPGEGPGYTFGSGTRLTVV.

This chain uses TRBV7-9 with TRBJ2-3; 12 bases agree with TRBD2. V shed 5 bases, J shed 0 bases, and the junction held 3 bases outside the gene matches. Germline CDR1 and CDR2: SEHNR and FQNEAQ (reference sequence). CDR3 length equals 16 residues. The CDR3 DNA reads as TGTGCCAGCAGCCTGGGGACTAGCGGGAGCACAGATACGCAGTATTTT. This encodes CASSLGTSGSTDTQYF.

The V gene is TRBV7-9, the J gene TRBJ1-1; D perhaps matches TRBD1 (5 bases). Germline-derived CDR1 and CDR2 are SEHNR and FQNEAQ (reference sequence). The CDR3 runs to 15 residues. The V end was cut by 0 bases, the J end by 6 bases, with 14 bases between. Here the CDR3 reads CASSLAQAGIAEAFF. The CDR3 region has the DNA TGTGCCAGCAGCTTAGCGCAGGCAGGGATAGCTGAAGCTTTCTTT.

The chain carries TRBV4-2 and TRBJ2-3, with 11 bases fitting TRBD2. The CDR3 extends over 19 amino acids. Per germline, CDR1 LGHNA and CDR2 YNFKEQ. J gave up 0 bases and V 0 bases, and 8 bases lay outside the gene matches. In DNA, the CDR3 is TGTGCCAGCAGCCAAGATATCCTAGCGGGAGGCCCCAGCACAGATACGCAGTATTTT. Protein sequence: CASSQDILAGGPSTDTQYF.

This chain links TRBV6-1 with TRBJ2-1, with 10 positions matching TRBD1. Germline CDR1 is MNHNS and CDR2 is SASEGT. The junction had 13 bases not matched to a gene; V was cut back by 10 bases and J by 7 bases. The CDR3 has 15 residues. The CDR3 loop reads CATLQRDRGSNEQFF. In nucleotides, the CDR3 is TGTGCCACCTTACAGAGGGACAGGGGTAGTAATGAGCAGTTCTTC.